This T cell receptor (beta chain) was sequenced in a study of T cell changes during pregnancy in multiple sclerosis. Here immunoSEQ multiplex PCR was the method, and the copy in TCRdb shows in-frame clones only, minus some. Among 45,000 to 55,000 clones listed, 80% to 90% were seen once. Looked up from germline, CDR1 is SGDLS and CDR2 is YYNGEE. The germline V and J ends were trimmed by 5 bases and 7 bases, with 16 bases remaining between them. The length of the CDR3 is 15 residues. The sample was peripheral blood, taken in the first trimester of pregnancy. V is TRBV9 and J is TRBJ1-6; a possible D gene is TRBD1 (6 bases). This TCR came from a female donor with multiple sclerosis, enrolled in a pregnancy study. As DNA, the CDR3 is TGTGCCAGCAGTTCCCACAGGGTCGAGAATTCACCCCTCCACTTT. It translates to CASSSHRVENSPLHF.